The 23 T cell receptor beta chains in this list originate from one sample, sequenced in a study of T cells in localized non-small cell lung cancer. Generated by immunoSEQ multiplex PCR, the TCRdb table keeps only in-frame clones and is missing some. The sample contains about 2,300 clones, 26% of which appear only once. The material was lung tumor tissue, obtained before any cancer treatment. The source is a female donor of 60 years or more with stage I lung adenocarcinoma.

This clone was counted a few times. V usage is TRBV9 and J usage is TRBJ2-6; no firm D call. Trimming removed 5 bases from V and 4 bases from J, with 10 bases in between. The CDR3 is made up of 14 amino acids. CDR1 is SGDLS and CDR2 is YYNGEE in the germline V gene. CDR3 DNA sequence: TGTGCCAGCAGTCTCATCAGGGGGGCCAACGTCCTGACTTTC. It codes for CASSLIRGANVLTF.

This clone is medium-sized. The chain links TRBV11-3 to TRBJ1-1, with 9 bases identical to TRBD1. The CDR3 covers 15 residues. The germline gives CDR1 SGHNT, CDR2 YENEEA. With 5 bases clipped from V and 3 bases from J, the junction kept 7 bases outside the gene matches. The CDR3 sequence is CASSLTGGRDTEAFF. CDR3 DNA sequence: TGTGCCAGCAGCCTTACAGGGGGCCGGGACACTGAAGCTTTCTTT.

The CDR3 DNA reads as TGTGCCACCAGCAGAGCTAAGGGGGCAGGGAGCTATGGCTACACCTTC. It encodes CATSRAKGAGSYGYTF. The rearrangement uses TRBV15 and TRBJ1-2, with 7 bases lining up with TRBD1. Trimming cost V 1 base and J 4 bases; bases outside gene matches: 9. The CDR3 contains 16 residues. Germline assignment: CDR1 LNHNV and CDR2 YYDKDF (reference sequence). Full variable domain (missing parts from reference TRBV15 and TRBJ1-2): DAMVIQNPRYQVTQFGKPVTLSCSQTLNHNVMYWYQQKSSQAPKLLFHYYDKDFNNEADTPDNFQSRRPNTSFCFLDIRSPGLGDTAMYLCATSRAKGAGSYGYTFGSGTRLTVV.

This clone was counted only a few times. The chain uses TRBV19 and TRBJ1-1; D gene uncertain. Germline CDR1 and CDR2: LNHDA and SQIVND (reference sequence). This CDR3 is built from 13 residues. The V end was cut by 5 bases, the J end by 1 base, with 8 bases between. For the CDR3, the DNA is TGTGCCAGTAGTCTTGACGGGAACACTGAAGCTTTCTTT. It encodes CASSLDGNTEAFF.

The CDR3 is CASSQFGLAGTDTQYF. The CDR3 region has the DNA TGTGCCAGCTCACAATTCGGACTAGCGGGGACAGATACGCAGTATTTT. The genes are TRBV18 and TRBJ2-3; 12 bases fit TRBD2. The V gene's germline CDR1 is KGHSH and CDR2 LQKENI. J gave up 3 bases and V 4 bases, and 5 bases lay outside the gene matches. This CDR3 is built from 16 residues.

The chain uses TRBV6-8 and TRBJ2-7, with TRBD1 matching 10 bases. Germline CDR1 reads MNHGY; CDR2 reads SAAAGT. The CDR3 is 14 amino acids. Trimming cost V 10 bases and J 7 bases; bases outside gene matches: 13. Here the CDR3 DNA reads TGTGCCATCAGAAAAGACAGGGGGCCGGAGGAGCAGTACTTC. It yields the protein CAIRKDRGPEEQYF.

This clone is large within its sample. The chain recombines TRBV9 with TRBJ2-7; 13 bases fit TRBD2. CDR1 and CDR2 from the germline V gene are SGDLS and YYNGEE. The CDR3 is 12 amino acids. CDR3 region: CASGTSGVEQYF. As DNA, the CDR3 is TGTGCGAGTGGGACTAGCGGGGTCGAGCAGTACTTC.

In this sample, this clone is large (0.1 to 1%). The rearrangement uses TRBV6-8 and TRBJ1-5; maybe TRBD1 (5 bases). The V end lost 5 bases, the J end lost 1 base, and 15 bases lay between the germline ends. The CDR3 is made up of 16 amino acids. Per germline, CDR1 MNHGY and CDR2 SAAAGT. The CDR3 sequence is CASSPRVGPSNQPQHF. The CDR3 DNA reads TGTGCCAGCAGTCCGCGTGTGGGGCCCAGCAATCAGCCCCAGCATTTT.

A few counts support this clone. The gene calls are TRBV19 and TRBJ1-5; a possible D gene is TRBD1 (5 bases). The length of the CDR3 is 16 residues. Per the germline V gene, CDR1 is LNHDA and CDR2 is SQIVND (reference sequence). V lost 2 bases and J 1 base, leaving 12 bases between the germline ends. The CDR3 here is CASSINGGRSNQPQHF. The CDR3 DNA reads TGTGCCAGTAGTATAAATGGGGGTCGGAGCAATCAGCCCCAGCATTTT.

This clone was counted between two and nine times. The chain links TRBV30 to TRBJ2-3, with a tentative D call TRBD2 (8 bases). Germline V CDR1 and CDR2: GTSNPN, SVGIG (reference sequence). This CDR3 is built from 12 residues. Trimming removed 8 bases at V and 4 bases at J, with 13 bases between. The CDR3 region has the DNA TGTGCCCGGGAGGGGGCCTCAGATACGCAGTATTTT. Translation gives CAREGASDTQYF.

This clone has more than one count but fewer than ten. The CDR3 loop reads CASREGLAGAEQYF. The CDR3 DNA reads TGTGCCAGCAGAGAGGGACTAGCGGGGGCCGAGCAGTACTTC. The chain links TRBV2 to TRBJ2-7; 14 bases line up with TRBD2. The germline V gene has CDR1 SNHLY and CDR2 FYNNEI. With 6 bases clipped from V and 6 bases from J, the junction kept 4 bases outside the gene matches. The CDR3 spans 14 residues.

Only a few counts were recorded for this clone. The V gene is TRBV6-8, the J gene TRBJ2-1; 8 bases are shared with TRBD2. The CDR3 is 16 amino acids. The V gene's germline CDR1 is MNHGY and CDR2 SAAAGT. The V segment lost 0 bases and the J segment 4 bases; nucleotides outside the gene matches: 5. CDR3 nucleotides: TGTGCCAGCAGTTACTCAAGCGGGGGCGCTTACAATGAGCAGTTCTTC. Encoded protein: CASSYSSGGAYNEQFF.

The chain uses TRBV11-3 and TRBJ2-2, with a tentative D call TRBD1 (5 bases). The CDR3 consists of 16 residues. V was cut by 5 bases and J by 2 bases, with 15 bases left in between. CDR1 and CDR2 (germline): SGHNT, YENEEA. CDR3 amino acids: CASSPWVTVNTGELFF. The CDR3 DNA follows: TGTGCCAGCAGCCCGTGGGTGACAGTTAACACCGGGGAGCTGTTTTTT.

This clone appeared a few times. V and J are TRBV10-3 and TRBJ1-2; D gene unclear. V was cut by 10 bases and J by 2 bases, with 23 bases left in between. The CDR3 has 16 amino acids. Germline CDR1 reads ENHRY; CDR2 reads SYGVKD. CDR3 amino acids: CASSSASVTGNYGYTF. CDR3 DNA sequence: TGTGCCAGCTCCTCGGCTTCTGTCACGGGGAACTATGGCTACACCTTC.

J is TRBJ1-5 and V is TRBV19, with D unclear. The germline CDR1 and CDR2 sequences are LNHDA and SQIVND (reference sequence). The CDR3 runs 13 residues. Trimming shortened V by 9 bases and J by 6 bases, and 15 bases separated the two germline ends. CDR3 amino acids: CARRTRSSQPQHF. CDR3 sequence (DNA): TGTGCCAGAAGGACGCGGAGTTCTCAGCCCCAGCATTTT.

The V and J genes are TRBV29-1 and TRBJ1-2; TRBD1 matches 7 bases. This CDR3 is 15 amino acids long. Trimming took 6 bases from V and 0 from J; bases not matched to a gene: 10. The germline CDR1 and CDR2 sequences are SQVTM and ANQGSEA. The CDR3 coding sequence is TGCAGCGTCATCGGGACAGAGCGAGCTAACTATGGCTACACCTTC. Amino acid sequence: CSVIGTERANYGYTF.

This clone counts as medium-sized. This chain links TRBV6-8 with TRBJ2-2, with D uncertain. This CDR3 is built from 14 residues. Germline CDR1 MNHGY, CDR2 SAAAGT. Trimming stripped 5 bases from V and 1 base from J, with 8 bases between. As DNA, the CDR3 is TGTGCCAGCAGTATCGGCGGGAACACCGGGGAGCTGTTTTTT. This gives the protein CASSIGGNTGELFF.

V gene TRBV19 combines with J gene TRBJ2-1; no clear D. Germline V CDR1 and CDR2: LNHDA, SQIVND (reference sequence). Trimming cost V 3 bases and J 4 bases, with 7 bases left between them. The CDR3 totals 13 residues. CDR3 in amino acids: CASSMSMYNEQFF. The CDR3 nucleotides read TGTGCCAGTAGTATGAGCATGTACAATGAGCAGTTCTTC.

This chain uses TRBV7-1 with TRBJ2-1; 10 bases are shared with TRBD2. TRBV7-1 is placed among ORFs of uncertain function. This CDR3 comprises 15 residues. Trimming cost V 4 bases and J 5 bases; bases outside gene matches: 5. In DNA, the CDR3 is TGTGCCAGCAGCTTACTAGCGGGGAGAAACAATGAGCAGTTCTTC. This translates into CASSLLAGRNNEQFF.

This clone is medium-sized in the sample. The DNA of the CDR3 is TGTGCCAGCAGCAAGCGACTTGGGACAGGGCCCCAAGAGACCCAGTACTTC. Translation gives CASSKRLGTGPQETQYF. V usage is TRBV11-3 and J usage is TRBJ2-5; 9 bases align to TRBD1. Germline trimming cut 5 bases from V and 1 base from J; bases unmatched to any gene: 11. The CDR3 sequence is 17 residues long. In germline, CDR1 is SGHNT, CDR2 YENEEA. Filled out from reference TRBV11-3 and TRBJ2-5, the complete variable domain reads EAGVVQSPRYKIIEKKQPVAFWCNPISGHNTLYWYLQNLGQGPELLIRYENEEAVDDSQLPKDRFSAERLKGVDSTLKIQPAELGDSAVYLCASSKRLGTGPQETQYFGPGTRLLVL.

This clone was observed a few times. CDR3 sequence: CASSLNRGLDTEAFF. CDR3 DNA: TGCGCCAGCAGCTTGAACAGGGGGCTGGACACTGAAGCTTTCTTT. The rearrangement joins TRBV5-1 to TRBJ1-1; TRBD1 aligns across 9 bases. CDR1 and CDR2 from the germline V gene are SGHRS and YFSETQ. The junction had 4 bases not matched to a gene; V was cut back by 1 base and J by 3 bases. CDR3 length equals 15 residues.

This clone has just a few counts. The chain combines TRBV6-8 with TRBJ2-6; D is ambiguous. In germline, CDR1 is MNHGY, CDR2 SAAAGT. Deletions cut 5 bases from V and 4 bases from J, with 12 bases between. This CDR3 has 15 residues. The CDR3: CASSRIGPGANVLTF. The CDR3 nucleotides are TGTGCCAGCAGTCGTATAGGTCCGGGGGCCAACGTCCTGACTTTC.

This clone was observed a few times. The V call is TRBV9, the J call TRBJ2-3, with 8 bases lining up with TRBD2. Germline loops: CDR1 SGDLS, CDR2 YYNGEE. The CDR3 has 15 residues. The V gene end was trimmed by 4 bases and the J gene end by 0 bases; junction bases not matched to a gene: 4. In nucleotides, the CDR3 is TGTGCCAGCAGCTCCGGACTAGCTAGCACAGATACGCAGTATTTT. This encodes CASSSGLASTDTQYF.